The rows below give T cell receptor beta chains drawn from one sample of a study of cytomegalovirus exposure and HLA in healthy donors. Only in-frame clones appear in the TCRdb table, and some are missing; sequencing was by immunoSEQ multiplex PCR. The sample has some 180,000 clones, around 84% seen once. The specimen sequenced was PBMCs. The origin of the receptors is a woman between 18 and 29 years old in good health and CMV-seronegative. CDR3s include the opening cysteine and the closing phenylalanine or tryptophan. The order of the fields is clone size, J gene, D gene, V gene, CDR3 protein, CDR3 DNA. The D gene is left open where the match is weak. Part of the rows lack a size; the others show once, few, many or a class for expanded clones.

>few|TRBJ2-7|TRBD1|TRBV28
CASSSRDRWVGEQYF
TGTGCCAGCAGCTCCCGGGACAGGTGGGTCGGGGAGCAGTACTTC
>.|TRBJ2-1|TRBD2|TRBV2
CASSGFSGRATRFF
TGTGCCAGCAGTGGTTTTAGCGGGAGGGCCACACGGTTCTTC
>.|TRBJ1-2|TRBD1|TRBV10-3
CAISGSSQGGQGENYGYTF
TGTGCCATCAGTGGGTCCAGTCAGGGGGGACAGGGCGAAAACTATGGCTACACCTTC
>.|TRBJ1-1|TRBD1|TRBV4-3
CASSQDGTGQTEAFF
TGCGCCAGCAGCCAAGATGGGACAGGGCAAACTGAAGCTTTCTTT
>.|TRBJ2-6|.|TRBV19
CASSIRGSSGANVLTF
TGTGCCAGTAGTATTCGGGGTAGCTCTGGGGCCAACGTCCTGACTTTC
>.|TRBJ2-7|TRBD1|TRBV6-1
CASSDWGQGPYEQYF
TGTGCCAGCAGTGACTGGGGACAGGGGCCCTACGAGCAGTACTTC
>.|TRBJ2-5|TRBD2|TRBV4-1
CASSQDPGLAGPQYF
TGCGCCAGCAGCCAAGATCCGGGACTAGCGGGGCCCCAGTACTTC
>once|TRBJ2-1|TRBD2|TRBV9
CASSGRPGGSEQFF
TGTGCCAGCAGCGGCCGCCCGGGAGGGAGTGAGCAGTTCTTC
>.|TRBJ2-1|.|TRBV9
CASSPGLRGQFF
TGTGCCAGCAGCCCTGGACTCAGAGGGCAGTTCTTC
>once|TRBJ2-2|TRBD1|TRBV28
CASSLDRVNTGELFF
TGTGCCAGCAGTTTGGACAGGGTTAACACCGGGGAGCTGTTTTTT
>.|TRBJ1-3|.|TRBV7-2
CASSLASGNTIYF
TGTGCCAGCAGCTTAGCCAGTGGAAACACCATATATTTT
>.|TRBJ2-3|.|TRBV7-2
CASSSPPGRHGQDTQYF
TGTGCCAGCAGCTCCCCCCCCGGGAGACACGGTCAAGATACGCAGTATTTT
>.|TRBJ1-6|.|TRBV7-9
CASSSPPFGRNSPLHF
TGTGCCAGCAGCTCCCCGCCGTTTGGGCGTAATTCACCCCTCCACTTT
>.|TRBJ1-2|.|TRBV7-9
CASSSSLLYRYGYTF
TGTGCCAGCAGCTCGAGTCTATTATATCGCTATGGCTACACCTTC
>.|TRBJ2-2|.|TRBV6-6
CASRPGRGGDTGELFF
TGTGCCAGCCGCCCAGGCAGGGGTGGCGACACCGGGGAGCTGTTTTTT
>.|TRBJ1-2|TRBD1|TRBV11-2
CASSWGTGGMYYGYTF
TGTGCCAGCAGCTGGGGGACAGGGGGAATGTACTATGGCTACACCTTC
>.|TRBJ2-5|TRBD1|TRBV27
CASSTGGTQYF
TGTGCCAGCAGCACAGGGGGGACCCAGTACTTC
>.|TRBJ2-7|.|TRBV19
CASSIKGLTYEQYF
TGTGCCAGTAGTATTAAGGGACTCACCTACGAGCAGTACTTC
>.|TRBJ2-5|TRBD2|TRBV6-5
CASSSTAGPQETQYF
TGTGCCAGCAGTTCGACAGCGGGACCTCAAGAGACCCAGTACTTC
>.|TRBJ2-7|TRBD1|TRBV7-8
CASSADRAEQYF
TGTGCCAGCAGCGCGGACAGGGCCGAGCAGTACTTC
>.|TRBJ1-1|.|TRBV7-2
CASSLGSGGSNEAFF
TGTGCCAGCAGCTTAGGCTCGGGGGGAAGTAATGAAGCTTTCTTT
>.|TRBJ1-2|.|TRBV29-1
CSVAERSGYTF
TGCAGCGTTGCAGAGCGGAGTGGCTACACCTTC
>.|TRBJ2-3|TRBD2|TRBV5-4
CASSLALAGGSDTQYF
TGTGCCAGCAGCTTGGCACTAGCGGGAGGATCAGATACGCAGTATTTT
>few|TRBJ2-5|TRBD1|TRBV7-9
CASSQGETTGAQYF
TGTGCCAGCAGCCAGGGGGAGACGACTGGGGCCCAGTACTTC
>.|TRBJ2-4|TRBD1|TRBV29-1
CSGEYRGPAKNIQYF
TGCAGCGGGGAATACAGGGGACCAGCCAAAAACATTCAGTACTTC
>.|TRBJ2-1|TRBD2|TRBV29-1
CSVRGRDEQFF
TGCAGCGTTCGAGGGAGGGATGAGCAGTTCTTC
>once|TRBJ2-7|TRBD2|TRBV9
CASSVEPAGEYEQYF
TGTGCCAGCAGCGTCGAACCAGCGGGAGAATACGAGCAGTACTTC
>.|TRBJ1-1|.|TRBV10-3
CASSYGTEAFF
TGTGCCAGCAGTTACGGGACTGAAGCTTTCTTT
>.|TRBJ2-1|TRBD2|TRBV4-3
CASSPHSGSSYNEQFF
TGCGCCAGCAGCCCGCATAGCGGGAGCTCCTACAATGAGCAGTTCTTC
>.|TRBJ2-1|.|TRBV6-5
CASRNRDCEQFF
TGTGCCAGCAGGAACAGGGATTGTGAGCAGTTCTTC
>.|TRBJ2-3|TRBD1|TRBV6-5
CASSYPGTGSDTQYF
TGTGCCAGCAGTTACCCTGGGACAGGGTCAGATACGCAGTATTTT
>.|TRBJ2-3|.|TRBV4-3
CASSQAVSSTDTQYF
TGCGCCAGCAGCCAAGCGGTCTCTAGCACAGATACGCAGTATTTT
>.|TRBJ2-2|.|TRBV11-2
CASSSTKRGSGTGELFF
TGTGCCAGCAGCTCCACAAAGAGGGGGAGTGGCACCGGGGAGCTGTTTTTT